This entry features one T cell receptor (beta chain) sequence. This entry is derived from a study of T cell responses to AZD1222 COVID-19 vaccine. TCRdb keeps only in-frame clones here, not all; method: immunoSEQ multiplex PCR. The sample carries under 150,000 clones, approximately 88% recorded once. The clonotype was recovered from an adult in good health. The sample in question was peripheral blood, obtained on day 0 of AZD1222 vaccination.

CDR3: CASSEDQRGRDTQYF. In DNA form, the CDR3 reads TGTGCCAGCAGTGAAGACCAGCGGGGGAGAGATACGCAGTATTTT. The V call is TRBV2, the J call TRBJ2-3, with 8 bases identical to TRBD2. CDR1 is SNHLY, CDR2 FYNNEI, per germline. With 1 base clipped from V and 5 bases from J, the junction kept 5 bases outside the gene matches. The CDR3 loop spans 15 amino acids.